Each of the 20 T cell receptor beta chains below was sequenced from the same sample in a study of naive and memory T cell subsets. An equimolar mix of two oligonucleotides served as the beta constant-region primer for TRBC1 and TRBC2. MiXCR, applied by TCRdb to the UMI-ligation and nested PCR reads, yields one record per CDR3 protein. The profile shows around 90,000 distinct CDR3 sequences, 5.5% to 8.5% of them singletons. Sequencing was carried out using central memory CD4+ T cells from blood. The source of these receptors is a human donor in good health.

In this sample, this clonotype turned up many times. The chain is built from TRBV20-1 and TRBJ2-7; 11 nucleotides match TRBD2. This CDR3 has 13 amino acids. Germline loops: CDR1 DFQATT, CDR2 SNEGSKA (reference sequence). V was pared by 6 bases and J by 5 bases, with 6 bases of the junction left unmatched. CDR3 DNA sequence: TGCAGTGCCGGGACTAGCGGAGTCCACGAGCAGTACTTC. The encoded protein is CSAGTSGVHEQYF.

This chain uses TRBV20-1 with TRBJ2-3, with D maybe TRBD2 (7 bases). Trimming removed 0 bases at V and 6 bases at J, with 16 bases between. Germline V gene lookup returns CDR1 DFQATT and CDR2 SNEGSKA (reference sequence). CDR3 length: 15 residues. The CDR3 DNA reads as TGCAGTGCTAGAGATCGGGCGGGGGCCGGGGATACGCAGTATTTT. It encodes CSARDRAGAGDTQYF.

This clonotype was recorded a few times. The V call is TRBV5-1, the J call TRBJ2-2, with 8 bases that match TRBD1. This CDR3 spans 16 amino acids. Unmatched junction bases numbered 10, after V lost 4 bases and J lost 5 bases. Germline values: CDR1 SGHRS, CDR2 YFSETQ. The CDR3 sequence is CASSVKQGGSTGELFF. The CDR3 nucleotides read TGCGCCAGCAGCGTCAAACAGGGGGGAAGTACCGGGGAGCTGTTTTTT.

The chain combines TRBV6-1 with TRBJ2-7; a possible D gene is TRBD1 (6 bases). Trimming removed 0 bases from V and 3 bases from J, with 15 bases in between. The CDR3 loop spans 16 amino acids. Germline V gene lookup returns CDR1 MNHNS and CDR2 SASEGT. The CDR3 bases are TGTGCCAGCAGTGAAGCGAAAGGACAGTTCTTCTACGAGCAGTACTTC. Protein: CASSEAKGQFFYEQYF.

To note about this clonotype: A much larger clone sits a single nucleotide away, making a read error possible. V and J are TRBV6-6 and TRBJ1-6; D gene uncertain. The germline V gene encodes CDR1 MNHNY and CDR2 SVGAGI (reference sequence). This CDR3 is 15 amino acids long. The CDR3 DNA reads as TGTGCCAGCAAACGGACGAGCTCCTATAATTCACCCCACCACTTT. Its translation is CASKRTSSYNSPHHF.

This rearrangement joins TRBV7-3 to TRBJ2-3, with D uncertain. Germline V CDR1 and CDR2: SGHTA, FQGTGA. The CDR3 length is 11 residues. Trimming left V 3 bases short and J 7 bases short, with 5 bases between. The CDR3 nucleotides read TGTGCCAGCAGCTTGGGTAATACGCAGTATTTT. Translated: CASSLGNTQYF.

The V call is TRBV30, the J call TRBJ2-1; possibly TRBD1 for D (5 bases). CDR1 GTSNPN and CDR2 SVGIG come from the germline V gene (reference sequence). The ends were cut back, 3 bases at V and 7 bases at J, with 16 bases in the middle. The CDR3 totals 14 residues. CDR3 amino acids: CAWSRNQGINEQFF. In DNA form, the CDR3 reads TGTGCCTGGAGCCGAAACCAGGGAATAAATGAGCAGTTCTTC.

This chain links TRBV9 with TRBJ2-3; no firm D call. V shed 0 bases and J shed 2 bases, with 10 bases lying between them. The CDR3 consists of 15 residues. Germline CDR1 SGDLS, CDR2 YYNGEE. Here the CDR3 reads CASSVEHGVTDTQYF. The DNA for the CDR3 is TGTGCCAGCAGCGTAGAGCATGGGGTCACAGATACGCAGTATTTT.

This clonotype showed up just a few times. V gene TRBV19 combines with J gene TRBJ2-1; 8 bases fit TRBD2. This CDR3 has 15 residues. Germline V CDR1 and CDR2: LNHDA, SQIVND (reference sequence). V lost 7 bases and J lost 8; bases outside the gene matches: 13. DNA of the CDR3: TGTGCCAGTACACATCGGACTAGCACCGGCGATGAGCAGTTCTTC. This sequence encodes CASTHRTSTGDEQFF.

This clonotype was recorded at least ten times. This rearrangement joins TRBV4-2 to TRBJ1-2, with TRBD1 identical over 8 bases. Germline loops: CDR1 LGHNA, CDR2 YNFKEQ. The CDR3 contains 16 residues. The J segment lost 4 bases and the V segment lost 0 bases, leaving 7 bases of the junction unmatched. The DNA of the CDR3 is TGTGCCAGCAGCCAAGAAAGGGGACAGGACGTCTATGGCTACACCTTC. Protein product: CASSQERGQDVYGYTF.

This clonotype was observed at least ten times. The V and J genes are TRBV12-3 or TRBV12-4 and TRBJ1-5; 9 bases line up with TRBD1. The CDR3 is 18 residues long. V dropped 2 bases and J dropped 5; count of bases not matched to a gene: 13. CDR3 in DNA: TGTGCCAGCAGTTTAAGGTTTCCGGGACAGGGTAGAGATCAGCCCCAGCATTTT. This sequence encodes CASSLRFPGQGRDQPQHF.

This clonotype was counted only a few times. The chain couples TRBV21-1 to TRBJ2-3. TRBV21-1 is described as a pseudogene. This CDR3 comprises 11 residues. This CDR3 is CASSRETTQYF. CDR3 in DNA: TGTGCCAGCAGCAGGGAGACTACGCAGTATTTT.

This clonotype showed up many times. This chain connects TRBV20-1 to TRBJ2-7; 8 bases fit TRBD1. The CDR3 length is 9 residues. Per germline, CDR1 DFQATT and CDR2 SNEGSKA (reference sequence). Here the CDR3 reads CRTGDEQYF. The CDR3, as DNA: TGCAGGACAGGGGACGAGCAGTACTTC.

This clonotype appeared many times. The CDR3 protein is CSARDQGRARYEQYF. The CDR3 region has the DNA TGCAGTGCTAGAGATCAAGGCAGGGCTCGCTACGAGCAGTACTTC. V usage is TRBV20-1 and J usage is TRBJ2-7, with a possible D match to TRBD1 (5 bases). CDR1 DFQATT and CDR2 SNEGSKA come from the germline V gene (reference sequence). The CDR3 is 15 residues long. V shed 0 bases and J shed 3 bases, with 15 bases lying between them.

This chain connects TRBV2 to TRBJ1-4, with a possible D match to TRBD1 (5 bases). V gave up 6 bases and J gave up 7 bases, with 15 bases separating them. Germline-derived CDR1 and CDR2 are SNHLY and FYNNEI. This CDR3 spans 14 amino acids. CDR3 bases: TGTGCCAGCAGAAAGCAGGGAATAGGTGAAAAACTGTTTTTT. It specifies CASRKQGIGEKLFF.

At least ten counts were recorded for this clonotype. The V gene is TRBV6-1, the J gene TRBJ1-1, with D hard to call. This CDR3 region has 12 residues. V was trimmed by 5 bases and J by 4 bases, leaving 8 bases between them. Germline values: CDR1 MNHNS, CDR2 SASEGT. Written as DNA, the CDR3 is TGTGCCAGCAGTAGATATGTCACTGAAGCTTTCTTT. Amino acid sequence: CASSRYVTEAFF.

Ten or more counts support this clonotype. This chain's CDR3 is CASSLVGGQGEQYF. CDR3 sequence (DNA): TGCGCCAGCAGCTTGGTAGGTGGCCAGGGCGAGCAGTACTTC. This chain links TRBV5-1 with TRBJ2-7; D is perhaps TRBD1 (5 bases). The germline CDR1 and CDR2 sequences are SGHRS and YFSETQ. Trimming took 0 bases from V and 6 from J, leaving 13 bases between them. This CDR3 has 14 amino acids.

This clonotype was observed a handful of times. J is TRBJ1-5 and V is TRBV28; 11 bases are shared with TRBD1. After removal of 5 bases from V and 7 bases from J, the junction contained 13 bases not matched to a gene. There are 17 residues in the CDR3. CDR1 and CDR2 (germline): MDHEN, SYDVKM. CDR3: CASSPPGGTGGTQPQHF. CDR3 DNA: TGTGCCAGCAGTCCCCCAGGAGGGACAGGGGGGACCCAGCCCCAGCATTTT.

The chain links TRBV4-3 to TRBJ2-6, with D perhaps matching TRBD1 (5 bases). This CDR3 is 19 amino acids long. Germline lookup yields CDR1 LGHNA and CDR2 YSLEER. The ends were cut back, 4 bases at V and 0 bases at J, with 19 bases in the middle. The CDR3: CASSPIQVPTHSGANVLTF. The CDR3 DNA follows: TGCGCCAGCAGCCCAATACAGGTTCCCACACACTCTGGGGCCAACGTCCTGACTTTC.

This clonotype was detected many times. The chain recombines TRBV10-3 with TRBJ2-2; 9 bases align to TRBD2. This CDR3 contains 14 residues. Losses at the gene ends were 4 bases for V and 4 bases for J; bases not matched to a gene: 1. Germline values: CDR1 ENHRY, CDR2 SYGVKD. CDR3 nucleotides: TGTGCCATCAGTGGGGGACTAGCCACCGGGGAGCTGTTTTTT. Encoded protein: CAISGGLATGELFF.